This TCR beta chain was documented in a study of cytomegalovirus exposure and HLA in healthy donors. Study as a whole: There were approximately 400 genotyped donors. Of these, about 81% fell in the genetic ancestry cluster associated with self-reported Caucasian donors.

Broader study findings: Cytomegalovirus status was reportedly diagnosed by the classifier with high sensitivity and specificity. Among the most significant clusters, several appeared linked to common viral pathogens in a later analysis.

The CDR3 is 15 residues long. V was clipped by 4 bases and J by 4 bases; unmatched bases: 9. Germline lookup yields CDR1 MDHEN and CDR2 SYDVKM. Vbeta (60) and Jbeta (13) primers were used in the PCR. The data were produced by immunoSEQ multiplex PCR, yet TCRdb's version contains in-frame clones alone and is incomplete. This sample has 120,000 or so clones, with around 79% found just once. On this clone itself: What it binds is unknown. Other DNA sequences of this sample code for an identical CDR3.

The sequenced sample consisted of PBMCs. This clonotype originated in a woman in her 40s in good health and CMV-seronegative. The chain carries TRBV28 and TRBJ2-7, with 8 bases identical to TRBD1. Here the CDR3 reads CASSSPGTGGYEQYF. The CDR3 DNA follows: TGTGCCAGCAGTTCCCCGGGGACAGGCGGGTACGAGCAGTACTTC.